Below, 23 T cell receptor beta chains from the same sample are listed, as sequenced in a study of T-cell memory formation after mild COVID-19. TCRdb processed the 5' RACE reads anew with MiXCR; each CDR3 protein has one entry. The sample includes roughly 400,000 distinct CDR3 sequences, roughly 24% of them seen just once. The sample was PBMCs or a T cell subset sorted from them (not recorded which). The receptors were sampled from an adult woman who had mild COVID-19 (a few samples of this study predate the infection). Cell type and time point are not known.

The genes are TRBV6-6 and TRBJ1-2; 9 nucleotides match TRBD1. The V and J ends lost 8 bases and 4 bases, in that order; junction bases with no gene match: 8. The CDR3 loop spans 14 amino acids. Germline V gene data show CDR1 as MNHNY and CDR2 as SVGAGI (reference sequence). The CDR3 coding sequence is TGTGCCAGCTTACGGGACAGGGATGCCTATGGCTACACCTTC. It specifies CASLRDRDAYGYTF.

The DNA for the CDR3 is TGTGCCAGCAGCACTACAGGGATCCCAACTAATGAAAAACTGTTTTTT. Amino acid sequence: CASSTTGIPTNEKLFF. The V call is TRBV11-2, the J call TRBJ1-4; possibly TRBD1 for D (6 bases). The germline V and J ends were trimmed by 5 bases and 0 bases, with 13 bases remaining between them. The CDR3 consists of 16 residues. From germline, CDR1 is SGHAT and CDR2 FQNNGV.

This clonotype was observed at least ten times. The V gene is TRBV3-1, the J gene TRBJ2-7, with TRBD2 identical over 11 bases. CDR3 size: 15 residues. Trimming removed 4 bases from V and 1 base from J; junction bases left unmatched: 3. From germline, CDR1 is LGHDT and CDR2 YNNKEL (reference sequence). The CDR3 here is CASSRSGGESYEQYF. The CDR3 DNA is TGTGCCAGCAGCCGTAGCGGGGGGGAATCCTACGAGCAGTACTTC.

The chain carries TRBV4-1 and TRBJ2-1; no clear D gene. The length of the CDR3 is 14 residues. Germline V gives CDR1 MGHRA, CDR2 YSYEKL. The ends were cut back, 7 bases at V and 5 bases at J, with 15 bases in the middle. In DNA form, the CDR3 reads TGCGCCAGCAAGAAAGTAGGTGGAGACAATGAGCAGTTCTTC. Translating it yields CASKKVGGDNEQFF.

The chain recombines TRBV4-2 with TRBJ2-3; 9 bases match TRBD2. CDR1 and CDR2 from the germline V gene are LGHNA and YNFKEQ. J was trimmed by 5 bases and V by 4 bases; bases with no gene match: 4. The CDR3 runs to 14 residues. This CDR3 reads CASSPRLAVDTQYF. CDR3 in DNA: TGTGCCAGCAGCCCGCGACTAGCGGTAGATACGCAGTATTTT.

This clonotype was recorded at least ten times. The CDR3 loop is CASSLSENEQFF. DNA for the CDR3: TGTGCCAGCAGCCTTAGCGAAAATGAGCAGTTCTTC. The V call is TRBV7-2, the J call TRBJ2-1; D might be TRBD2 (5 bases). Trimming took off 5 bases at V and 7 bases at J, with 9 bases between the two ends. Germline V gene lookup returns CDR1 SGHTA and CDR2 FQGNSA. The CDR3 extends over 12 amino acids. Full variable domain (remainder filled in from reference TRBV7-2 and TRBJ2-1): GAGVSQSPSNKVTEKGKDVELRCDPISGHTALYWYRQSLGQGLEFLIYFQGNSAPDKSGLPSDRFSAERTGGSVSTLTIQRTQQEDSAVYLCASSLSENEQFFGPGTRLTVL.

This chain's CDR3 is CASSPGPFDEQFF. CDR3 nucleotide sequence: TGTGCCAGCAGCCCAGGACCTTTCGATGAGCAGTTCTTC. The chain combines TRBV7-9 with TRBJ2-1; no definite D call. V was clipped by 5 bases and J by 8 bases, with 13 bases between them. The CDR3 has 13 amino acids. The germline V gene encodes CDR1 SEHNR and CDR2 FQNEAQ (reference sequence).

V is TRBV20-1 and J is TRBJ2-5; D remains ambiguous. V was trimmed by 3 bases and J by 3 bases, leaving 14 bases between them. CDR1 is DFQATT, CDR2 SNEGSKA, per germline (reference sequence). The CDR3 is 14 residues long. CDR3 DNA: TGCAGTGCTAGTGTCCCGGAAATTAAAGAGACCCAGTACTTC. Residues: CSASVPEIKETQYF.

The chain uses TRBV20-1 and TRBJ2-1; D is undetermined. V lost 0 bases, J lost 0 bases, and 9 bases lay in between. Germline assignment: CDR1 DFQATT and CDR2 SNEGSKA (reference sequence). The CDR3 is 15 residues long. The CDR3 nucleotides are TGCAGTGCTAGAGATAGAGCTACCTCCTACAATGAGCAGTTCTTC. Amino acids: CSARDRATSYNEQFF.

This clonotype appeared a few times. The chain carries TRBV14 and TRBJ2-3, with unresolved D. Trimming shortened V by 4 bases and J by 2 bases, and 10 bases separated the two germline ends. Germline V gene data show CDR1 as SGHDN and CDR2 as FVKESK. The CDR3 spans 14 residues. The CDR3 protein is CASSLDSFTDTQYF. The CDR3 DNA sequence: TGTGCCAGCAGCCTGGATTCATTCACAGATACGCAGTATTTT.

The sample holds a few counts of this clonotype. The gene calls are TRBV27 and TRBJ2-3, with TRBD1 matching over 8 bases. The germline CDR1 and CDR2 sequences are MNHEY and SMNVEV (reference sequence). The CDR3 is made up of 15 amino acids. J lost 2 bases, V lost 5 bases, and 6 bases had no gene match. CDR3: CASSAGTGNTDTQYF. CDR3 bases: TGTGCCAGCAGTGCCGGGACAGGCAACACAGATACGCAGTATTTT.

This clonotype showed up many times. The CDR3: CASSLDRGRDTQYF. The CDR3 DNA is TGTGCCAGCAGTTTGGACAGGGGACGAGATACGCAGTATTTT. The chain uses TRBV27 and TRBJ2-3; TRBD1 matches 9 bases. Trimming removed 3 bases from V and 5 bases from J; junction bases left unmatched: 3. From germline, CDR1 is MNHEY and CDR2 SMNVEV (reference sequence). CDR3 length: 14 residues.

The J gene is TRBJ1-2, the V gene TRBV4-3; D is perhaps TRBD1 (6 bases). This CDR3 region has 15 residues. Germline V CDR1 and CDR2: LGHNA, YSLEER. V lost 0 bases to trimming and J lost 7 bases, with 15 bases between them. The CDR3 sequence: CASSQDVGGIVGYTF. For the CDR3, the DNA is TGCGCCAGCAGCCAAGATGTCGGGGGCATAGTTGGCTACACCTTC.

The chain recombines TRBV6-5 with TRBJ2-1; 12 nucleotides line up with TRBD2. The germline V gene encodes CDR1 MNHEY and CDR2 SVGAGI. The CDR3 contains 18 residues. The J segment lost 8 bases and the V segment lost 2 bases, leaving 13 bases of the junction unmatched. The DNA for the CDR3 is TGTGCCAGCAGTTACCGACACCTGGCTAGCGGGAGGGTCGATGAGCAGTTCTTC. Its protein is CASSYRHLASGRVDEQFF.

This clonotype was seen more than once but under ten times. V gene TRBV7-8 combines with J gene TRBJ1-6; D unresolved. The CDR3 extends over 12 amino acids. Germline V CDR1 and CDR2: SGHVS, FQNEAQ. Trimming stripped 3 bases from V and 9 bases from J, with 6 bases between. The CDR3 is CASSFLVSPLHF. CDR3 coding DNA: TGTGCCAGCAGCTTTCTGGTTTCACCCCTCCACTTT.

The chain couples TRBV2 to TRBJ1-6; D gene uncertain. CDR3 size: 16 residues. CDR1 is SNHLY and CDR2 is FYNNEI in the germline V gene. The V gene lost 5 bases and the J gene lost 4 bases, with 15 bases spanning the gap. CDR3: CASSSLPYLYNSPLHF. CDR3 DNA: TGTGCCAGCAGTTCCCTCCCCTATCTTTATAATTCACCCCTCCACTTT. Filled out from reference TRBV2 and TRBJ1-6, the complete variable domain reads EPEVTQTPSHQVTQMGQEVILRCVPISNHLYFYWYRQILGQKVEFLVSFYNNEISEKSEIFDDQFSVERPDGSNFTLKIRSTKLEDSAMYFCASSSLPYLYNSPLHFGNGTRLTVT.

This clonotype has only a few counts. In DNA, the CDR3 is TGCAGTGCTAGAGCTAGGACAGGGCAATTGGCAAGCTACACCTTC. Amino acids: CSARARTGQLASYTF. J is TRBJ1-2 and V is TRBV20-1, with 8 bases that match TRBD1. Germline V gives CDR1 DFQATT, CDR2 SNEGSKA (reference sequence). The V and J ends lost 1 base and 9 bases, in that order; junction bases with no gene match: 13. This CDR3 has 15 amino acids.

The V call is TRBV6-5, the J call TRBJ2-7; TRBD2 agrees at 12 bases. The junction had 15 bases not matched to a gene; V was cut back by 11 bases and J by 4 bases. Germline loops: CDR1 MNHEY, CDR2 SVGAGI. This CDR3 contains 16 residues. CDR3 in DNA: TGTGCCGTAGGAGGGCTGACTAGCGGGAGTGCGTACGAGCAGTACTTC. Translated: CAVGGLTSGSAYEQYF.

A few counts support this clonotype. V usage is TRBV29-1 and J usage is TRBJ2-1; D is ambiguous. Germline lookup yields CDR1 SQVTM and CDR2 ANQGSEA. The CDR3 spans 12 residues. V was cut by 7 bases and J by 2 bases, with 9 bases left in between. CDR3 sequence reads: CSAEDPYNEQFF. The CDR3 DNA reads as TGCAGCGCCGAGGACCCCTACAATGAGCAGTTCTTC.

In nucleotides, the CDR3 is TGTGCCAGCAGTTTAGGGGGGGCGGCCTACAATGAGCAGTTCTTC. Its protein is CASSLGGAAYNEQFF. The chain couples TRBV12-3 or TRBV12-4 to TRBJ2-1; possibly TRBD1 or TRBD2 for D (6 bases each). V was cut by 1 base and J by 2 bases, with 9 bases left in between. The CDR3 is made up of 15 amino acids.

The V gene is TRBV11-3, the J gene TRBJ1-1; 7 nucleotides line up with TRBD1. CDR3 length: 15 residues. The junction had 3 bases not matched to a gene; V was cut back by 1 base and J by 1 base. Germline V CDR1 and CDR2: SGHNT, YENEEA. This chain's CDR3 is CASSLVGTANTEAFF. The CDR3 DNA reads TGTGCCAGCAGCTTAGTAGGGACAGCGAACACTGAAGCTTTCTTT. The full variable domain, with the rest looked up from reference TRBV11-3 and TRBJ1-1, is EAGVVQSPRYKIIEKKQPVAFWCNPISGHNTLYWYLQNLGQGPELLIRYENEEAVDDSQLPKDRFSAERLKGVDSTLKIQPAELGDSAVYLCASSLVGTANTEAFFGQGTRLTVV.

This chain joins TRBV5-1 and TRBJ1-2; D not resolved. Germline values: CDR1 SGHRS, CDR2 YFSETQ. Trimming pared 4 bases from V and 4 bases from J, leaving 11 bases between. The CDR3 length is 13 residues. The CDR3 DNA is TGCGCCAGCAGCCCTGGGTTTGGCTATGGCTACACCTTC. Translation gives CASSPGFGYGYTF.

This chain connects TRBV12-3 or TRBV12-4 to TRBJ1-2; D unresolved. The CDR3 runs 12 residues. The germline V and J ends were trimmed by 2 bases and 3 bases, with 4 bases remaining between them. CDR3: CASSLTDYGYTF. The CDR3 DNA follows: TGTGCCAGCAGTTTAACCGACTATGGCTACACCTTC.